This is a list of T cell receptor beta chains from one sample in a study of T and B cells in COVID-19 patients. TCRdb fed the multiplex PCR reads into MiXCR, producing one record per CDR3 protein. The profile shows 18,000 or so distinct CDR3 sequences, 36% of them singletons. The specimen sequenced was blood. The receptors originated from a human donor with active COVID-19. Each CDR3 is given with its conserved first and last residue.

TRBJ2-5,TRBV7-9,19,CASSSSTAHWTALQETQYF
TRBJ1-2,TRBV6-4,15,CASSEGFTGVWGYTF
TRBJ2-7,TRBV19,16,CASSIGTPPTNYEQYF
TRBJ2-2,TRBV19,21,CASSIGAGGHPSTLNTGELFF
TRBJ2-7,TRBV6-2/TRBV6-3,15,CASGDRGSPKDEQYF
TRBJ2-1,TRBV6-1,13,CASSEGYYNEQFF
TRBJ1-2,TRBV20-1,15,CSARPHEGHAYGYTF
TRBJ2-1,TRBV6-5,15,CASSPRSASPKNLFF
TRBJ2-2,TRBV6-4,14,CASAGSDGTGELFF
TRBJ1-1,TRBV29-1,15,CSATGTGPRGTEAFF
TRBJ1-5,TRBV6-5,16,CASTILRDREGQPQHF
TRBJ1-1,TRBV6-5,13,CASRTDRNTEAFF
TRBJ1-6,TRBV11-2,15,CASSLLQGPRSPLHF
TRBJ1-1,TRBV27,13,CASRGSGYIYAFF
TRBJ1-6,TRBV5-7,14,CASSLDRVLSPLHF
TRBJ2-7,TRBV20-1,14,CSAKTGGGGYEQYF
TRBJ2-1,TRBV29-1,12,CSVVGLAYEQFF
TRBJ2-1,TRBV7-6,16,CASSFHRDRGGDEQFF
TRBJ2-1,TRBV6-1,12,CAIEGVWNEQFF
TRBJ1-2,TRBV4-2,14,CASSQDSRPDGYTF
TRBJ2-5,TRBV6-1,18,CASSEVRGWTGFRETQYF
TRBJ2-3,TRBV6-2/TRBV6-3,15,CASINSPYSTDTQYF
TRBJ1-3,TRBV11-2,19,CASSLAPARTGNAGNTIYF
TRBJ2-5,TRBV6-6,15,CASRPSLSSQETQYF
TRBJ2-5,TRBV7-6,16,CASSLTTVLSQETQYF